This TCR beta chain was obtained from a study of OX40 agonist ivuxolimab in advanced cancers. Study-wide context: Antecedent anti-PD-1, anti-PD-L1 or anti-CTLA-4 therapy was permissible, with about 39% having received some. One hepatocellular carcinoma and a couple of cutaneous melanoma patients partially responded.

The assay was immunoSEQ multiplex PCR, and TCRdb's table has in-frame clones only and misses some. The sample contains about 33,000 clones, roughly nine tenths of which appear only once. With baseline, cycle 4 day 1, and cycle 7 day 1 as timepoints, blood was sampled. The CDR3 extends over 14 amino acids. CDR1 and CDR2 (germline): SGDLS, YYNGEE. V was trimmed by 3 bases and J by 2 bases, leaving 11 bases between them. The clonotype originates from an adult with an advanced solid tumor such as melanoma, head and neck, liver or kidney cancer. The chain uses TRBV9 and TRBJ1-1; D unresolved. This specimen was CD4+ or CD8+ T cells sorted from blood, taken in a trial of the OX40 agonist ivuxolimab. In nucleotides, the CDR3 is TGTGCCAGCAGCGGCGCCGGAGACAACACTGAAGCTTTCTTT. Translation: CASSGAGDNTEAFF.